This T cell receptor beta chain was sequenced for a study of blood T cells in healthy people across ages. Background on the study: Per two T cells, about one barcoded beta molecule was captured through template switching. The study's findings and limits: The authors considered diversity estimates from one million T cells to be underestimates. There were more naive CD4+ cells and higher diversity in long-lived donors than in aged donors.

To note about this clonotype: Its specificity is unknown.

Through a sample-barcoded 5' primer and a J-beta primer mix, a second PCR was run for roughly 7 to 11 cycles. Each cDNA was tagged by a template-switch adaptor containing 12 random nucleotides. TCRdb re-analysed the 5' RACE reads in MiXCR, keeping a single row per CDR3 protein. The sample lists fewer than 700,000 distinct CDR3 sequences; under 55% were seen once. This CDR3 contains 17 residues. Losses at the gene ends were 0 bases for V and 3 bases for J; bases not matched to a gene: 4. Germline CDR1 is SGHTA and CDR2 is FQGNSA. The genes are TRBV7-2 and TRBJ2-3, with 12 bases fitting TRBD2. The sequence was collected from an elderly man in good health. What was sequenced was blood. CDR3: CASSLALAGGVTDTQYF. CDR3 sequence (DNA): TGTGCCAGCAGCTTAGCACTAGCGGGGGGAGTGACAGATACGCAGTATTTT.